These 23 T cell receptor beta chains were sequenced from one sample in a study of T cells in Graves' hyperthyroidism and ophthalmopathy. Amplified TCR beta CDR3 regions came from RNA transcripts. The HTBI primer set drove a first-round RT-PCR of the TCR CDR3. TCRdb recomputed calls from the multiplex PCR reads with MiXCR, one row per CDR3 protein. The sample holds roughly 420,000 distinct CDR3 sequences; around 14% are singletons and the top ten take 7.5% to 9%. Sequencing was performed on blood. These receptor sequences come from a woman aged 18-29 years with Graves' hyperthyroidism.

In this sample, this clonotype turned up many times. The chain links TRBV7-2 to TRBJ2-7; D may correspond to TRBD1 or TRBD2 (6 bases each). Trimming removed 5 bases at V and 1 base at J, with 12 bases between. This CDR3 contains 14 residues. Per germline, CDR1 SGHTA and CDR2 FQGNSA. CDR3 coding DNA: TGTGCCAGCAGCCCGTCGGGGGCGTCCTACGAGCAGTACTTC. It yields the protein CASSPSGASYEQYF.

This clonotype has a count of ten or more. The CDR3 nucleotides read TGCGCCAGCAGCTTGGTAGCGGGAGATTGGACCGGCACAGATACGCAGTATTTT. Residues: CASSLVAGDWTGTDTQYF. This sequence joins TRBV5-1 and TRBJ2-3; 9 bases fit TRBD2. The CDR3 totals 18 residues. J gave up 1 base and V 0 bases, and 9 bases lay outside the gene matches. The germline gives CDR1 SGHRS, CDR2 YFSETQ. The variable domain in full, with the rest retrieved from reference TRBV5-1 and TRBJ2-3, is KAGVTQTPRYLIKTRGQQVTLSCSPISGHRSVSWYQQTPGQGLQFLFEYFSETQRNKGNFPGRFSGRQFSNSRSEMNVSTLELGDSALYLCASSLVAGDWTGTDTQYFGPGTRLTVL.

This clonotype appeared many times. CDR3 nucleotide sequence: TGCGCCAGCAGCGTAAGTCCCGGGACAGGGCTACTTACCTACGAGCAGTACTTC. Its protein product is CASSVSPGTGLLTYEQYF. The V call is TRBV5-1, the J call TRBJ2-7, with 9 positions matching TRBD1. The CDR3 is 18 residues long. The germline V gene has CDR1 SGHRS and CDR2 YFSETQ. The V segment lost 4 bases and the J segment 2 bases; nucleotides outside the gene matches: 16.

This clonotype was found many times. V usage is TRBV28 and J usage is TRBJ2-7, with a tentative D call TRBD2 (6 bases). There are 15 residues in the CDR3. Trimming pared 6 bases from V and 1 base from J, leaving 16 bases between. Germline V gives CDR1 MDHEN, CDR2 SYDVKM. The CDR3 loop reads CASRAGGAFSYEQYF. In nucleotides, the CDR3 is TGTGCCAGCAGGGCAGGAGGGGCTTTTTCCTACGAGCAGTACTTC. Full variable domain (rest looked up from reference TRBV28 and TRBJ2-7): DVKVTQSSRYLVKRTGEKVFLECVQDMDHENMFWYRQDPGLGLRLIYFSYDVKMKEKGDIPEGYSVSREKKERFSLILESASTNQTSMYLCASRAGGAFSYEQYFGPGTRLTVT.

Many counts were recorded for this clonotype. This sequence joins TRBV7-9 and TRBJ2-7, with D possibly matching TRBD1 (6 bases). V was trimmed by 2 bases and J by 1 base, leaving 15 bases between them. The CDR3 sequence is 16 residues long. CDR1 and CDR2 (germline): SEHNR, FQNEAQ (reference sequence). The CDR3, as DNA: TGTGCCAGCAGCTTAATGGACAGCCGGATTTCCTACGAGCAGTACTTC. It encodes CASSLMDSRISYEQYF.

This clonotype was counted a few times. The chain is built from TRBV9 and TRBJ1-5; 8 bases agree with TRBD1. Germline values: CDR1 SGDLS, CDR2 YYNGEE. The CDR3 extends over 15 amino acids. V dropped 4 bases and J dropped 3; count of bases not matched to a gene: 6. Written as DNA, the CDR3 is TGTGCCAGCAGCAGGGGACAGGAGGACAATCAGCCCCAGCATTTT. Protein sequence: CASSRGQEDNQPQHF.

The CDR3 nucleotides read TGTGCCAGCAGCTTGGGGCAGAATAATGAAAAACTGTTTTTT. Translated, it gives CASSLGQNNEKLFF. V gene TRBV5-5 combines with J gene TRBJ1-4; D gene unclear. The CDR3 has 14 residues. Trimming pared 0 bases from V and 4 bases from J, leaving 7 bases between. The germline V gene has CDR1 SGHKS and CDR2 YYEKEE (reference sequence).

This clonotype was observed many times. The CDR3 coding sequence is TGTGCCAGCAGTTTATCGTTCAACACCGGGGAGCTGTTTTTT. It translates to CASSLSFNTGELFF. The gene calls are TRBV27 and TRBJ2-2; D is uncertain. V was pared by 0 bases and J by 2 bases, with 4 bases between. From germline, CDR1 is MNHEY and CDR2 SMNVEV (reference sequence). The length of the CDR3 is 14 residues.

This clonotype came up many times. V gene TRBV5-1 combines with J gene TRBJ2-5; D is unresolved. V was cut by 4 bases and J by 4 bases, with 11 bases left in between. The CDR3 runs 13 residues. Looked up from germline, CDR1 is SGHRS and CDR2 is YFSETQ. The CDR3 loop is CASSPDGLETQYF. The DNA for the CDR3 is TGCGCCAGCAGCCCAGATGGGCTAGAGACCCAGTACTTC.

This clonotype has only a few counts. A read error may produce the germline difference seen at one junction end. V is TRBV20-1 and J is TRBJ1-4; D is perhaps TRBD1 (6 bases). This CDR3 has 13 amino acids. Germline V gives CDR1 DFQATT, CDR2 SNEGSKA (reference sequence). CDR3 sequence: CSTRGTSREKLFF. The CDR3 bases are TGCAGTACTAGGGGGACCTCAAGAGAAAAACTGTTTTTT.

This clonotype occurred many times. The chain links TRBV28 to TRBJ2-7; 7 bases are a match to TRBD1. The V segment lost 5 bases and the J segment 1 base; nucleotides outside the gene matches: 8. Germline V gene lookup returns CDR1 MDHEN and CDR2 SYDVKM. The CDR3 runs 15 residues. CDR3 protein: CASSPRQGVSYEQYF. For the CDR3, the DNA is TGTGCCAGCAGTCCGAGACAGGGAGTATCCTACGAGCAGTACTTC.

There are many counts of this clonotype. Here the CDR3 reads CASSALLATTDTQYF. Written as DNA, the CDR3 is TGTGCCAGCAGCGCACTACTAGCGACCACAGATACGCAGTATTTT. The chain recombines TRBV11-1 with TRBJ2-3; 7 nucleotides line up with TRBD2. The CDR3 is 15 residues long. Germline V gives CDR1 SGHAT, CDR2 FQDESV (reference sequence). J gave up 2 bases and V 5 bases, and 7 bases lay outside the gene matches.

The V call is TRBV29-1, the J call TRBJ2-1; 12 bases line up with TRBD2. The CDR3 covers 14 residues. Per germline, CDR1 SQVTM and CDR2 ANQGSEA. V lost 6 bases to trimming and J lost 8 bases; unmatched junction nucleotides: 8. The CDR3 bases are TGCAGCGTCCCTACTAGCGGGAGGACCGATGAGCAGTTCTTC. Translated: CSVPTSGRTDEQFF.

The chain links TRBV24-1 to TRBJ1-5, with no clear D. The germline V gene has CDR1 KGHDR and CDR2 SFDVKD. The V gene lost 4 bases and the J gene lost 9 bases, with 12 bases spanning the gap. This CDR3 region has 13 residues. The CDR3 reads CATSDPVGRPQHF. The CDR3 DNA reads TGTGCCACCAGTGACCCCGTTGGGAGGCCCCAGCATTTT.

Many counts were recorded for this clonotype. V usage is TRBV10-3 and J usage is TRBJ1-5; 9 bases align to TRBD1. After removal of 2 bases from V and 4 bases from J, the junction contained 3 bases not matched to a gene. This CDR3 has 15 residues. Germline loops: CDR1 ENHRY, CDR2 SYGVKD. The CDR3 DNA reads as TGTGCCATCAGTGAGACAGGGGGCGGGAATCAGCCCCAGCATTTT. It translates to CAISETGGGNQPQHF.

This clonotype was observed many times. The gene calls are TRBV6-1 and TRBJ2-4; tentative D call: TRBD2 (7 bases). This CDR3 has 14 residues. The germline V and J ends were trimmed by 5 bases and 3 bases, with 11 bases remaining between them. Germline CDR1 reads MNHNS; CDR2 reads SASEGT. DNA for the CDR3: TGTGCCAGCAGTCAGGGGACTATCAAAAACATTCAGTACTTC. Encoded protein: CASSQGTIKNIQYF.

Ten or more counts support this clonotype. The V call is TRBV18, the J call TRBJ1-2; possibly TRBD1 for D (6 bases). V gave up 4 bases and J gave up 13 bases, with 19 bases separating them. CDR1 is KGHSH and CDR2 is LQKENI in the germline V gene. This CDR3 has 13 amino acids. CDR3 region: CASSQISGDLSTF. The CDR3 bases are TGTGCCAGCTCACAAATCTCAGGGGATTTGTCCACCTTC.

This clonotype occurred many times. The DNA of the CDR3 is TGTGCCAGCAGCCAAGGCCTGGGCGGGAGGTCGGATGAGCAGTTCTTC. Amino acid sequence: CASSQGLGGRSDEQFF. The genes are TRBV3-1 and TRBJ2-1; TRBD2 matches at 8 bases. Looked up from germline, CDR1 is LGHDT and CDR2 is YNNKEL (reference sequence). V lost 1 base, J lost 8 bases, and 10 bases stayed unmatched. This CDR3 region has 16 residues.

This clonotype has ten or more counts. The gene calls are TRBV3-1 and TRBJ2-1; 7 bases fit TRBD2. J lost 4 bases, V lost 5 bases, and 11 bases had no gene match. The CDR3 consists of 16 residues. The V gene's germline CDR1 is LGHDT and CDR2 YNNKEL (reference sequence). This CDR3 reads CASSSSASGEYNEQFF. The DNA of the CDR3 is TGTGCCAGCAGCTCTTCGGCCAGCGGGGAGTACAATGAGCAGTTCTTC.

This clonotype has at least ten counts. The chain recombines TRBV4-1 with TRBJ2-7; possibly TRBD1 or TRBD2 for D (5 bases each). Between the trimmed V and J ends, which lost 2 bases and 0 bases, there was a span of 17 bases. CDR1 MGHRA and CDR2 YSYEKL come from the germline V gene. The length of the CDR3 is 17 residues. The CDR3 loop reads CASSQLPGTQSSYEQYF. CDR3 DNA sequence: TGCGCCAGCAGCCAACTCCCTGGGACGCAGAGCTCCTACGAGCAGTACTTC.

This clonotype was detected a few times. The CDR3 reads CASSLGIRDNEKLFF. DNA for the CDR3: TGTGCCAGCAGCCTTGGAATCAGAGATAATGAAAAACTGTTTTTT. The chain links TRBV5-6 to TRBJ1-4; D is uncertain. This CDR3 spans 15 amino acids. V was cut by 4 bases and J by 4 bases, with 14 bases left in between. CDR1 and CDR2 (germline): SGHDT, YYEEEE.

This clonotype was detected many times. This chain connects TRBV27 to TRBJ1-1; TRBD1 matches at 7 bases. Germline lookup yields CDR1 MNHEY and CDR2 SMNVEV (reference sequence). The CDR3 totals 18 residues. The trim removed 7 bases at V and 1 base at J, leaving 18 bases unmatched. The CDR3 nucleotides read TGTGCCAGCACCCCTGGTCCGACAGGGTGGTGGTCGAACACTGAAGCTTTCTTT. Translated, it gives CASTPGPTGWWSNTEAFF.

This clonotype was found many times. The rearrangement joins TRBV20-1 to TRBJ2-1; 8 nucleotides agree with TRBD1. Losses at the gene ends were 0 bases for V and 5 bases for J; bases not matched to a gene: 6. Germline V gene sequence: CDR1 DFQATT, CDR2 SNEGSKA (reference sequence). This CDR3 has 15 amino acids. In DNA form, the CDR3 reads TGCAGTGCTAGAGACCCCGGACAGGGAAACAATGAGCAGTTCTTC. It specifies CSARDPGQGNNEQFF.